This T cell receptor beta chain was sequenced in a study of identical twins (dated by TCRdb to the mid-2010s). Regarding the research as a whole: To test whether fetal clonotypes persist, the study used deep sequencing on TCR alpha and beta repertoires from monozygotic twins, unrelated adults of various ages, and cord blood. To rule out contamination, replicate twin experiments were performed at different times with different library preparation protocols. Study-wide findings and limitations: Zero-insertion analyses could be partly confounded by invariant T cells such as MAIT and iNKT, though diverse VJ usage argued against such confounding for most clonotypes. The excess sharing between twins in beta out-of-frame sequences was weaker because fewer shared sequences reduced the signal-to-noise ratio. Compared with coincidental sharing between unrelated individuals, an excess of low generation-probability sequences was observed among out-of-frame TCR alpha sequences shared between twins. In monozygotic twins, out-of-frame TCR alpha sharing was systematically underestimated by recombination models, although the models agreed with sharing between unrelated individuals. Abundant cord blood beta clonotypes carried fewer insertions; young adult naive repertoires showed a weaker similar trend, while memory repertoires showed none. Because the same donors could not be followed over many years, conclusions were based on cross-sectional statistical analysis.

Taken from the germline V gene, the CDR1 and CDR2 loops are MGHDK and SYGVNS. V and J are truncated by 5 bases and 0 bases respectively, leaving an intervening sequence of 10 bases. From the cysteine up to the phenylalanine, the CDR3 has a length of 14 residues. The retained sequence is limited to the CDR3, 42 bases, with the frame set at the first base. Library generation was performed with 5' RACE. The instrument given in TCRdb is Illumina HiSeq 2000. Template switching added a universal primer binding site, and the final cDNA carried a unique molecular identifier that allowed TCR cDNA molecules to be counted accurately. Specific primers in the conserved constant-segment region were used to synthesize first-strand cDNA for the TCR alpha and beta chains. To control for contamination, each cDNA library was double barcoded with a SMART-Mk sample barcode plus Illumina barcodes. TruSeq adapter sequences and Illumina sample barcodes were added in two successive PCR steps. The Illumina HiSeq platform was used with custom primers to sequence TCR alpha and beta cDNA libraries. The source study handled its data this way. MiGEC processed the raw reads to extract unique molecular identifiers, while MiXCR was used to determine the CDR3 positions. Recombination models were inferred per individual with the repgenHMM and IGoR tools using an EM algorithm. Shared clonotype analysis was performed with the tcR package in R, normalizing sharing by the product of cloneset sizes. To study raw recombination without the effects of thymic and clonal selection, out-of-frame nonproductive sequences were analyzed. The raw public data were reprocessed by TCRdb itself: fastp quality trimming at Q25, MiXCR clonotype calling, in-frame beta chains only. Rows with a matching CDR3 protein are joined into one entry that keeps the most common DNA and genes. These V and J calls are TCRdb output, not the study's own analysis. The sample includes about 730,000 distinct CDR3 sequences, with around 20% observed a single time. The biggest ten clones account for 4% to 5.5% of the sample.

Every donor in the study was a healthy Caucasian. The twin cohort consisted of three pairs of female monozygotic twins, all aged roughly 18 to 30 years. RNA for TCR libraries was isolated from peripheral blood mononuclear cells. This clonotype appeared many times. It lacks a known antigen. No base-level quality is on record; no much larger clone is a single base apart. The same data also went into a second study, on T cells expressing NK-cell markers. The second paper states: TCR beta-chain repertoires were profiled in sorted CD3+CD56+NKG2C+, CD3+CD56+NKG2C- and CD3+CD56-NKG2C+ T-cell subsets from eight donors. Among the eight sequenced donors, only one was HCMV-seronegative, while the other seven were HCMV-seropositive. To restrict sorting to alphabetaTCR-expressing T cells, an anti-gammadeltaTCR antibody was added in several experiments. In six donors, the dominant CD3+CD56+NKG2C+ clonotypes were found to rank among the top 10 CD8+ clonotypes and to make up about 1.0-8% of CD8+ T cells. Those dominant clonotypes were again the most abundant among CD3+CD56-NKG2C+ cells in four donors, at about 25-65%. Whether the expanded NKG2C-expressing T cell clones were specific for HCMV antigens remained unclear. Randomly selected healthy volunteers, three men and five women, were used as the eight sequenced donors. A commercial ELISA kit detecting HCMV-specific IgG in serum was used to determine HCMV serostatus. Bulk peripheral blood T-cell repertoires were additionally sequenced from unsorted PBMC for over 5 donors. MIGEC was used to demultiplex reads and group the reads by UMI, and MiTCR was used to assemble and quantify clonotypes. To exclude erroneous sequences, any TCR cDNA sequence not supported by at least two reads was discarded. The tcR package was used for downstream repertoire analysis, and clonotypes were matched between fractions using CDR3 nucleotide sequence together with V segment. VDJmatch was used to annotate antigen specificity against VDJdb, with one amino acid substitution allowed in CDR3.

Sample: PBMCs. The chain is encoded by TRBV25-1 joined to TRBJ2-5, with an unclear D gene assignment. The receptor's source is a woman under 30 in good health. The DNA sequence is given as TGTGCCAGCAGTCCCCAGCTATACCAAGAGACCCAGTACTTC. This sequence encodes CASSPQLYQETQYF.